This T cell receptor beta chain was obtained from a study of cytomegalovirus exposure and HLA in healthy donors. Whole-study findings and limits: According to the study, 160 or so TCR beta chains were cytomegalovirus-associated. In the roughly 130 validation repertoires, a later analysis found that first-cohort TCR clusters tended to co-occur.

The CDR3 consists of 14 residues. Germline V gives CDR1 SGHAT, CDR2 FQNNGV. The V and J ends lost 9 bases and 2 bases, in that order; junction bases with no gene match: 8. As for this clone: No antigen is known for it.

Assay: immunoSEQ multiplex PCR; the TCRdb copy retains only in-frame clones and omits some. The table shows about 140,000 clones, with roughly 88% occurring only once. While the first cohort had over 650 subjects, the donors belonged to the separate validation cohort of fewer than 150 subjects. Sequenced: PBMCs. V gene TRBV11-2 combines with J gene TRBJ2-7, with 9 bases fitting TRBD2. This receptor was identified in a woman under 30 in good health and CMV-seropositive. CDR3 region: CASSPGLAPYEQYF. The CDR3 DNA is TGTGCCAGTTCTCCGGGACTAGCCCCCTACGAGCAGTACTTC.